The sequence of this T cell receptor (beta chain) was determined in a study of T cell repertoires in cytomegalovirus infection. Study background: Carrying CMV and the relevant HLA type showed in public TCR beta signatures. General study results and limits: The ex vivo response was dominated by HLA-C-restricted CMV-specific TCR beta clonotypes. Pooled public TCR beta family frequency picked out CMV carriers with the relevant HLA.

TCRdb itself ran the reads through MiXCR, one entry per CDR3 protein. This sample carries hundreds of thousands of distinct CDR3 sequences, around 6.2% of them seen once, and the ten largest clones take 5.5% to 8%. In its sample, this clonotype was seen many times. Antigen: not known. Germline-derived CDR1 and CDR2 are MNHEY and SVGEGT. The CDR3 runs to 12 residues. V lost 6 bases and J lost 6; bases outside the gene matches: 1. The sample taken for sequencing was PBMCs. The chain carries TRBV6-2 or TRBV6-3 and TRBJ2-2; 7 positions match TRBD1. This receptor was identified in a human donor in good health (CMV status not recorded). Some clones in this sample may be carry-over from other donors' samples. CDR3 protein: CASRQGPGELFF. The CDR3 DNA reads TGTGCCAGCAGACAGGGGCCCGGGGAGCTGTTTTTT.